The source of this T cell receptor (beta chain) is a study of cytomegalovirus exposure and HLA in healthy donors. Regarding the study as a whole: CMV serostatus was the only recorded immune exposure for donors. Some highly shared sequence variants likely arose as a pipeline artifact. At a 0.05 false discovery rate, a later analysis found around 15,000 TCR beta sequences to be associated with HLA alleles.

As for this clone: What it recognizes is unknown.

Healthy bone marrow donors made up the donor group. The PCR was carried out with 60 Vbeta primers and 13 Jbeta primers. Sequenced by immunoSEQ multiplex PCR; TCRdb stores in-frame clones only, minus some. The sample includes roughly 230,000 clones, nearly 95% of them seen just once. The V gene's germline CDR1 is LNHDA and CDR2 SQIVND (reference sequence). Trimming removed 6 bases from V and 1 base from J; junction bases left unmatched: 3. The CDR3 is 14 amino acids. This TCR was recovered from a girl aged 2-15 years in good health and CMV-seronegative. This chain links TRBV19 with TRBJ2-3; 8 bases line up with TRBD1. Sequencing was done on a sample of PBMCs. For the CDR3, the DNA is TGTGCCAGTAGGTTGACAGGGGGCACAGATACGCAGTATTTT. Translated: CASRLTGGTDTQYF.